This passage covers 16 T cell receptor beta chains from one sample sequenced in a study of PD-1 blockade in classical Hodgkin lymphoma. The repertoire was sequenced with immunoSEQ multiplex PCR; TCRdb's copy has only in-frame clones and lacks some. Of tens of thousands of clones in the sample, approximately 85% were seen once. Every patient relapsed after autologous stem cell transplantation, and brentuximab vedotin exposure varied. Magnetic negative selection was used to purify CD4+ T cells from thawed PBMCs. Here the sequenced sample was CD4+ T cells from blood, taken at baseline. Receptors were obtained from a human donor with classical Hodgkin lymphoma.

This chain links TRBV7-9 with TRBJ1-4; tentative D call: TRBD1 (5 bases). Deletions cut 0 bases from V and 8 bases from J, with 13 bases between. Germline V gives CDR1 SEHNR, CDR2 FQNEAQ (reference sequence). CDR3 size: 15 residues. The CDR3 coding sequence is TGTGCCAGCAGCTTAGCGGAGGGGCTGAGGGAAAAACTGTTTTTT. Its translation is CASSLAEGLREKLFF.

V gene TRBV19 combines with J gene TRBJ2-7; D possibly corresponds to TRBD1 (6 bases). The germline V gene encodes CDR1 LNHDA and CDR2 SQIVND (reference sequence). V was shortened by 7 bases and J by 6 bases, with 25 bases between the two germline ends. CDR3 size: 16 residues. CDR3 protein: CASNRRGGRAASEQYF. CDR3 nucleotides: TGTGCCAGTAACCGCCGTGGGGGCAGAGCGGCTTCCGAGCAGTACTTC.

This rearrangement joins TRBV5-1 to TRBJ2-7; 12 bases line up with TRBD2. This CDR3 has 15 residues. CDR1 and CDR2 (germline): SGHRS, YFSETQ. J gave up 0 bases and V 4 bases, and 2 bases lay outside the gene matches. The CDR3 region is CASSTTSGGSYEQYF. Written as DNA, the CDR3 is TGCGCCAGCAGCACGACTAGCGGGGGCTCCTACGAGCAGTACTTC. Full variable domain (outside the CDR3, taken from reference TRBV5-1 and TRBJ2-7): KAGVTQTPRYLIKTRGQQVTLSCSPISGHRSVSWYQQTPGQGLQFLFEYFSETQRNKGNFPGRFSGRQFSNSRSEMNVSTLELGDSALYLCASSTTSGGSYEQYFGPGTRLTVT.

The chain combines TRBV6-1 with TRBJ2-3; no reliable D call. The germline V and J ends were trimmed by 7 bases and 2 bases, with 7 bases remaining between them. CDR3 length: 12 amino acids. Germline V gene lookup returns CDR1 MNHNS and CDR2 SASEGT. Written as DNA, the CDR3 is TGTGCCAGCACACGATACACAGATACGCAGTATTTT. This codes for CASTRYTDTQYF.

The chain recombines TRBV25-1 with TRBJ2-7; D remains unclear. Per germline, CDR1 MGHDK and CDR2 SYGVNS. The CDR3 has 13 amino acids. With 2 bases removed from V and 7 bases from J, the gap between germline ends came to 12 bases. CDR3 DNA: TGTGCCAGCAGTGAACGGTTACTGCGGGAGCAGTACTTC. Translating it yields CASSERLLREQYF.

The rearrangement joins TRBV15 to TRBJ2-7; 10 bases are a match to TRBD2. The CDR3 totals 16 residues. V was clipped by 2 bases and J by 4 bases; unmatched bases: 8. In germline, CDR1 is LNHNV, CDR2 YYDKDF (reference sequence). CDR3: CATSRTEREGRYEQYF. CDR3 nucleotide sequence: TGTGCCACCAGCAGAACAGAGCGGGAGGGCCGATACGAGCAGTACTTC.

The rearrangement uses TRBV5-1 and TRBJ2-4, with D perhaps TRBD1 (5 bases). CDR1 and CDR2 from the germline V gene are SGHRS and YFSETQ. V shed 0 bases and J shed 6 bases, with 10 bases lying between them. The CDR3 spans 14 residues. The DNA of the CDR3 is TGCGCCAGCAGCTTGGAGGGGTGGGGAAACATTCAGTACTTC. Amino acids: CASSLEGWGNIQYF.

The chain has TRBV28 and TRBJ2-7, with a tentative D call TRBD2 (6 bases). V lost 0 bases, J lost 0 bases, and 9 bases lay in between. Germline V gene sequence: CDR1 MDHEN, CDR2 SYDVKM. This CDR3 region has 15 residues. The CDR3 nucleotides read TGTGCCAGCAGTTTATGGGGGACTTACTCCTACGAGCAGTACTTC. Translation: CASSLWGTYSYEQYF.

The V call is TRBV20-1, the J call TRBJ2-5; D ambiguous. The CDR3 is made up of 10 amino acids. Looked up from germline, CDR1 is DFQATT and CDR2 is SNEGSKA (reference sequence). Trimming removed 2 bases at V and 5 bases at J, with 3 bases between. The CDR3, as DNA: TGCAGTGCTAGAAGGGAGACCCAGTACTTC. Translated: CSARRETQYF.

The chain couples TRBV7-2 to TRBJ2-3; 9 bases are shared with TRBD2. The CDR3 covers 16 residues. Per germline, CDR1 SGHTA and CDR2 FQGNSA. V was pared by 2 bases and J by 3 bases, with 6 bases of the junction left unmatched. The DNA for the CDR3 is TGTGCCAGCAGCTTATTCGGGCGGGAGGGGACAGATACGCAGTATTTT. Protein sequence: CASSLFGREGTDTQYF.

The chain carries TRBV19 and TRBJ2-7; the D gene is possibly TRBD1 (7 bases). V shed 8 bases and J shed 2 bases, with 19 bases lying between them. The CDR3 loop spans 15 amino acids. Germline V gives CDR1 LNHDA, CDR2 SQIVND (reference sequence). The CDR3 reads CASATPGGSTYEQYF. CDR3 nucleotides: TGTGCCAGTGCGACCCCAGGGGGGTCCACCTACGAGCAGTACTTC.

The V call is TRBV6-5, the J call TRBJ2-3; the match to TRBD2 covers 7 bases. From germline, CDR1 is MNHEY and CDR2 SVGAGI. The CDR3 runs 11 residues. Trimming took 8 bases from V and 10 from J; bases not matched to a gene: 6. The chain's CDR3 is CASHSSGPQYF. CDR3 nucleotides: TGTGCCAGCCATTCTAGCGGTCCGCAGTATTTT.

The rearrangement uses TRBV30 and TRBJ1-2; TRBD1 is a possible D gene (5 bases). The CDR3 totals 14 residues. Deletions cut 0 bases from V and 0 bases from J, with 8 bases between. CDR1 is GTSNPN and CDR2 is SVGIG in the germline V gene (reference sequence). In DNA form, the CDR3 reads TGTGCCTGGAGTGTACCGGGGGCTAACTATGGCTACACCTTC. It is translated as CAWSVPGANYGYTF.

The rearrangement joins TRBV19 to TRBJ1-4; D unclear. The CDR3 is 13 residues long. The ends were cut back, 7 bases at V and 7 bases at J, with 13 bases in the middle. Germline CDR1 LNHDA, CDR2 SQIVND (reference sequence). This CDR3 is CASIRTSGEKLFF. In DNA form, the CDR3 reads TGTGCCAGTATACGAACGTCGGGTGAAAAACTGTTTTTT.

The gene calls are TRBV6-1 and TRBJ1-4; D is unresolved. Germline V lookup: CDR1 MNHNS, CDR2 SASEGT. Deletions cut 6 bases from V and 3 bases from J, with 11 bases between. The CDR3 consists of 14 residues. The CDR3 nucleotides are TGTGCCAGCAGAACCGGGTCAGCTAATGAAAAACTGTTTTTT. This translates into CASRTGSANEKLFF.

The chain links TRBV6-5 to TRBJ2-5; 12 bases agree with TRBD2. The CDR3 is made up of 16 amino acids. With V trimmed by 2 bases and J by 5 bases, 6 bases remained unmatched. Germline V gene data show CDR1 as MNHEY and CDR2 as SVGAGI. The CDR3 loop is CASSYGSSGRGETQYF. In DNA form, the CDR3 reads TGTGCCAGCAGTTACGGCTCTAGCGGGAGGGGTGAGACCCAGTACTTC.